This TCR beta chain came from a study of blood T cell repertoires in COVID-19. This CDR3 is built from 17 residues. Trimming took 1 base from V and 4 from J; bases not matched to a gene: 12. The V gene's germline CDR1 is ENHRY and CDR2 SYGVKD. Repertoires were generated with immunoSEQ multiplex PCR, while TCRdb's copy carries only in-frame clones and drops some. The data show some 50,000 clones, roughly 83% seen once. The origin of this receptor is a human donor in a cohort sampled during active COVID-19. The V and J genes are TRBV10-3 and TRBJ2-7; 8 nucleotides line up with TRBD2. Sequenced material: peripheral blood. CDR3 coding DNA: TGTGCCATCAGTGAGTTATTTCTGAGCGGGAGTGAGTACGAGCAGTACTTC. Its protein is CAISELFLSGSEYEQYF.